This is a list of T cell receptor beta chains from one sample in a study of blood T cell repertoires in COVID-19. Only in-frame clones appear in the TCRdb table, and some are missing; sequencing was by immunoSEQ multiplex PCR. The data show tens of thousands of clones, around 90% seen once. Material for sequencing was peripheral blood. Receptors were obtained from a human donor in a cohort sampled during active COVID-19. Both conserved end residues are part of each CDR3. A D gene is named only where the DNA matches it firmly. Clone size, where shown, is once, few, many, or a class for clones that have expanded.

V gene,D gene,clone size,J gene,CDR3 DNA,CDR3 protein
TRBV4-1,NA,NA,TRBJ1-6,TGCGCCAGCAGCCAACCGGACAGAGATAATTCACCCCTCCACTTT,CASSQPDRDNSPLHF
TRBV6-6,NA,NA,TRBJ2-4,TGTGCCAGCAGCGACAGTAAAAACATTCAGTACTTC,CASSDSKNIQYF
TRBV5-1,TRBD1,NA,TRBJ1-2,TGCGCCAGCAGCCCTGGACAGGGGAAAGCTAACTATGGCTACACCTTC,CASSPGQGKANYGYTF
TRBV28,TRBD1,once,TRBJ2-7,TGTGCCAGCGTCCCGCGCGGACAGGGGATCTACGAGCAGTACTTC,CASVPRGQGIYEQYF
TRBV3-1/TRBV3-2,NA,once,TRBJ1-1,TGTGCCAGCAGACCCGGGACACTCTTTAGCACTGAAGCTTTCTTT,CASRPGTLFSTEAFF
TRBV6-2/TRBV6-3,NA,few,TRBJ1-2,TGTGCCAGCAGTTATAAGAACGGGGGATTGTATGGCTACACCTTC,CASSYKNGGLYGYTF
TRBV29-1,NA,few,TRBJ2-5,TGCAGCGTTGAAGCGGGGTACCAAGAGACCCAGTACTTC,CSVEAGYQETQYF
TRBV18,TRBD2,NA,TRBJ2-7,TGTGCCAGCTCACTTACTAGCGTAGCCTACGAGCAGTACTTC,CASSLTSVAYEQYF
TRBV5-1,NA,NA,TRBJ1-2,TGCGCCAGCAGCGAGGACGGGACTAACTATGGCTACACCTTC,CASSEDGTNYGYTF
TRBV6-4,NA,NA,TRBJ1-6,TGTGCCAGCAGTGACTCGAACACAGGCCCTCCAACCCACTTT,CASSDSNTGPPTHF
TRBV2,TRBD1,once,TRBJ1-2,TGTGCCAGCAGTGGCGACAGGGGTCTCTATGGCTACACCTTC,CASSGDRGLYGYTF
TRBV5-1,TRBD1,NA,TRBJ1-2,TGCGCCAGCAGCTTGGAAAAGGGGGCGGGTGGCTACACCTTC,CASSLEKGAGGYTF
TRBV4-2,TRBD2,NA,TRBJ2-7,TGTGCCAGCAGCCAAGGCCTAGCGGTCTCCTACGAGCAGTACTTC,CASSQGLAVSYEQYF
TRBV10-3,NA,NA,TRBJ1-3,TGTGCCATCAGTGAAATGGGGAGCGACTCTGGAAACACCATATATTTT,CAISEMGSDSGNTIYF
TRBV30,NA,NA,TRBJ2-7,TGTGCCTGGAGCCGCTTGGACAGAGATACTGACTTC,CAWSRLDRDTDF
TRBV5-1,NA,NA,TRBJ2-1,TGCGCCAGCGGCCTGGCCAGCTCCTACAATGAGCAGTTCTTC,CASGLASSYNEQFF
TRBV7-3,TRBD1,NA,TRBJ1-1,TGTGCCAGCAGCCCCACAGGGGGCAAAGGATCTGAAGCTTTCTTT,CASSPTGGKGSEAFF
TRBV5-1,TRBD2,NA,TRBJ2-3,TGCGCCAGCAGCTTGTATACCGGGACTAGCGGGAGGAGAGATACGCAGTATTTT,CASSLYTGTSGRRDTQYF
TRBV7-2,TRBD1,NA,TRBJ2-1,TGTGCCAGCAGCTTGGGGGCCGGGACAGGGAAATTCTTC,CASSLGAGTGKFF
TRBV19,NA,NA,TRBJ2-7,TGTGCCAGTAAGGAAAGATATGGACTGCACGAGCAGTACTTC,CASKERYGLHEQYF
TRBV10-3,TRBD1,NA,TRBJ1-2,TGTGCCATCAGTGAGGACAGGGGACCGAACTATGGCTACACCTTC,CAISEDRGPNYGYTF
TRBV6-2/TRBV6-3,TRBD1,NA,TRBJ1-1,TGTGCCAGCAGTTACCAGGGGGCGCCGGGTGCTGAAGCTTTCTTT,CASSYQGAPGAEAFF
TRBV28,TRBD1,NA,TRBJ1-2,TGTGCCAGCATGGACAGGAACTATGGCTACACCTTC,CASMDRNYGYTF
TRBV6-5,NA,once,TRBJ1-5,TGTGCTTCGGGTAGCAATCAGCCCCAGCATTTT,CASGSNQPQHF
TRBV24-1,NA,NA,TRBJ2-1,TGTGCCACCGGCGGCAACAATGAGCAGTTCTTC,CATGGNNEQFF
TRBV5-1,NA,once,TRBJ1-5,TGCGCCAGCAGATTGGAAACGGGGGACAGCAATCAGCCCCAGCATTTT,CASRLETGDSNQPQHF
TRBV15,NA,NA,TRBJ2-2,TGTGCCACCAGCAGACGGCGGGATCTTAACACCGGGGAGCTGTTTTTT,CATSRRRDLNTGELFF
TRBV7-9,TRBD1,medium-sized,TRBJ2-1,TGTGCCAGCAGCTTAGATGCAACAGGGGGCTCGGAGCAGTTCTTC,CASSLDATGGSEQFF
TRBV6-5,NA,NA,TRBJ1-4,TGTGCCAGCAGCCCCGAGGGGGTTAATGAAAAACTGTTTTTT,CASSPEGVNEKLFF
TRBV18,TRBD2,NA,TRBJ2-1,TGTGCCAGCTCACCACCCGGGACTAGAGATGAGCAGTTCTTC,CASSPPGTRDEQFF
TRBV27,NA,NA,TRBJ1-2,TGTGCCAGCAGTTTATCTGGGAGGGTTCGCTACACCTTC,CASSLSGRVRYTF
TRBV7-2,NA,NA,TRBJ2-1,TGTGCCAGCAGCTTAGTCGCGGATAGCTCCTACAATGAGCAGTTCTTC,CASSLVADSSYNEQFF
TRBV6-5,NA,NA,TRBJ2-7,TGTGCCAGCAGGGACTCAGGGGCTCATTACGAGCAGTACTTC,CASRDSGAHYEQYF
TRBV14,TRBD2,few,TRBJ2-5,TGTGCCAGCAGCACACCGGGACTAGGGCAAGAGACCCAGTACTTC,CASSTPGLGQETQYF
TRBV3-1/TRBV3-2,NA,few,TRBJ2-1,TGTGCCAGCAGCCAAGATGACACTCCTTTAATCTACAATGAGCAGTTCTTC,CASSQDDTPLIYNEQFF
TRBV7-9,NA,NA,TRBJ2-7,TGTGCCAGCAGCTGGGCAAATTCCTACGAGCAGTACTTC,CASSWANSYEQYF
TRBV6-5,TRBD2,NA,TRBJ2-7,TGTGCCAGCAGTTCCCCTAGCCGCGGGAGACAGCAGTACTTC,CASSSPSRGRQQYF
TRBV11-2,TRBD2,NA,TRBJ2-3,TGTGCCAGCAGCTGGCGCGGACTAGCGGGAGGGGCAGACACAGATACGCAGTATTTT,CASSWRGLAGGADTDTQYF
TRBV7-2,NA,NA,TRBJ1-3,TGTGCCAGCAGCTCCCGGGTCGCAGCCTCTGGAAACACCATATATTTT,CASSSRVAASGNTIYF
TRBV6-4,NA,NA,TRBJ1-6,TGTGCCAGCAGTGGGACAGTGAATTCACCCCTCCACTTT,CASSGTVNSPLHF
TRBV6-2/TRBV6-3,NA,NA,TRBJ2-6,TGTGCCAGCAGTTCGACTCATGGGCAGGGGGGCTCTGGGGCCAACGTCCTGACTTTC,CASSSTHGQGGSGANVLTF
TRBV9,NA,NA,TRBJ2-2,TGTGCCAGCAGCACCAGACAGACCGGGGAGCTGTTTTTT,CASSTRQTGELFF
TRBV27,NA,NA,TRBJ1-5,TGTGCCAGCAGTTCTAAGGGGTTGGTCAATCAGCCCCAGCATTTT,CASSSKGLVNQPQHF
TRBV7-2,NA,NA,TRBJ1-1,TGTGCCAGCAGCTTATTCACAGGAACTGAAGCTTTCTTT,CASSLFTGTEAFF
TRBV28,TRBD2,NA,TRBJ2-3,TGTGCCAGCAGTTCAATCTTAGCGGGAGCTCCAGATACGCAGTATTTT,CASSSILAGAPDTQYF
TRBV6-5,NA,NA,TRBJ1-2,TGTGCCAGCAGTTTGGCAGGGTGGCGGGGCTACACCTTC,CASSLAGWRGYTF
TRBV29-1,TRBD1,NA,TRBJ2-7,TGCAGCGTGAGCCGGGACAGCGAGCAGTACTTC,CSVSRDSEQYF
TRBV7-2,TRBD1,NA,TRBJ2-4,TGTGCCAGCAGCGCCCGGACAGGGGGCAAAAACATTCAGTACTTC,CASSARTGGKNIQYF
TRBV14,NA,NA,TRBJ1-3,TGTGCCAGCAGCCAAGATCTCCCTAGCTCTGGAAACACCATATATTTT,CASSQDLPSSGNTIYF
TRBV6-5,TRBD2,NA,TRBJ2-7,TGTGCCAGCAGTTACTTGGGGGGGTTGCCCTACGAGCAGTACTTC,CASSYLGGLPYEQYF
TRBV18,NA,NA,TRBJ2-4,TGTGCCAGCTCACCACCAGACAGGCCGATTCAGTACTTC,CASSPPDRPIQYF
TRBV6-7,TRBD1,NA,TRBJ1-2,TGTGCCAGCAGTTTGGTGGCAGGGGGCTTCGAACTTATAGGTTGGAACTATGGCTACACCTTC,CASSLVAGGFELIGWNYGYTF